This T cell receptor beta chain was sequenced in a study of control samples from healthy donors and cancer patients (dated by TCRdb to 2018 to 2020). In regard to this clone: This clone's antigen is unknown. No base qualities exist here, and no much larger clone lies one base off it.

The CDR3 runs 13 residues from the cysteine to the phenylalanine. The entry retains the CDR3 DNA only, 39 bases that are in frame from base 1. Per the germline V gene (reference sequence), WNHNN is the CDR1 and SYGVQD is the CDR2. V loses 4 bases, J loses 5 bases, and the germline ends lie 9 bases apart. The library was generated by the immunoSEQ multiplex PCR assay. TCRdb re-hosts the immuneACCESS table, in-frame sequences only. Its copies lack some clones; in the studies checked, an unresolved V gene accounts for under half of them, and the cause for the rest is not known. Present in this sample are about 190,000 clones, about 91% of which were seen just once. Approximately 1.8% of the sample lies in the top ten.

The V and J genes are TRBV10-1 and TRBJ2-1; the D gene identity is not certain. Sequencing was carried out using blood. The sequence was collected from a man aged 30 to 45 in good health. Here is the DNA: TGCGCCAGCAGTGGGGTTGTGGACAATGAGCAGTTCTTC. Its translation reads: CASSGVVDNEQFF.